The next 13 T cell receptor beta chains were all read from a single sample in a study of T cell repertoires in cytomegalovirus infection. MiXCR, applied by TCRdb to the reads, yields one record per CDR3 protein. The sample includes approximately 390,000 distinct CDR3 sequences, approximately 35% seen only once; the top ten take approximately 13%. Their cognate antigens are unknown. Sequencing used cultured PBMCs, obtained from culture after CMV antigen stimulation. These receptors all come from a human donor in good health (CMV status not recorded). Some clones in this sample may be carry-over from other donors' samples.

This clonotype was counted many times. V usage is TRBV9 and J usage is TRBJ2-3; D is perhaps TRBD1 or TRBD2 (5 bases each). The germline V gene encodes CDR1 SGDLS and CDR2 YYNGEE. The V end was cut by 0 bases, the J end by 5 bases, with 13 bases between. CDR3 length equals 15 residues. The CDR3 bases are TGTGCCAGCAGCGTAGCCGGAAAGAGGGGAGATACGCAGTATTTT. It encodes CASSVAGKRGDTQYF.

This clonotype appeared a few times. CDR3 residues: CAISESMRQPQHF. CDR3 in DNA: TGTGCCATCAGTGAGTCGATGAGGCAGCCCCAGCATTTT. The chain employs TRBV10-3 and TRBJ1-5; D is undetermined. This CDR3 region has 13 residues. Between the trimmed V and J ends, which lost 0 bases and 7 bases, there was a span of 7 bases. Germline CDR1 and CDR2: ENHRY and SYGVKD.

The J gene is TRBJ1-1, the V gene TRBV28, with D unresolved. Germline V CDR1 and CDR2: MDHEN, SYDVKM. The CDR3 spans 12 residues. Trimming removed 7 bases from V and 5 bases from J, with 11 bases in between. CDR3 nucleotides: TGTGCCAGCACGAAACCGATGACTGAAGCTTTCTTT. Translation: CASTKPMTEAFF.

This clonotype turned up a few times. The rearrangement uses TRBV19 and TRBJ2-1; 9 bases are shared with TRBD2. Germline lookup yields CDR1 LNHDA and CDR2 SQIVND (reference sequence). V dropped 5 bases and J dropped 2; count of bases not matched to a gene: 4. The CDR3 is 15 amino acids. This chain's CDR3 is CASSRGGDPYNEQFF. The CDR3 DNA reads as TGTGCCAGTAGTCGCGGGGGGGACCCCTACAATGAGCAGTTCTTC.

The chain couples TRBV10-3 to TRBJ2-3; either TRBD1 or TRBD2 may fit D (5 bases each). This CDR3 has 16 amino acids. Germline CDR1 and CDR2: ENHRY and SYGVKD. Trimming cost V 7 bases and J 4 bases, with 21 bases left between them. The CDR3 here is CAINGGDHVPSDTQYF. CDR3 DNA sequence: TGTGCCATCAACGGTGGGGACCACGTCCCCTCAGATACGCAGTATTTT.

In its sample, this clonotype was seen a few times. This chain uses TRBV11-2 with TRBJ1-6; D call uncertain. With 4 bases removed from V and 9 bases from J, the gap between germline ends came to 13 bases. CDR3 size: 14 residues. Germline CDR1 and CDR2: SGHAT and FQNNGV. The CDR3 loop is CASSWTGLRSPLHF. The CDR3 nucleotides read TGTGCCAGCAGCTGGACGGGCCTTCGTTCACCCCTCCACTTT.

This clonotype occurred a few times. The chain has TRBV20-1 and TRBJ2-5, with TRBD2 matching over 9 bases. This CDR3 is 11 amino acids long. Germline CDR1 reads DFQATT; CDR2 reads SNEGSKA (reference sequence). CDR3 bases: TGCAGCAGACTAGCGGAAGAGACCCAGTACTTC. Protein: CSRLAEETQYF.

This clonotype was counted ten times or more. The V call is TRBV7-2, the J call TRBJ1-6; D possibly corresponds to TRBD1 (6 bases). V was pared by 0 bases and J by 14 bases, with 11 bases between. The CDR3 extends over 13 amino acids. Germline lookup yields CDR1 SGHTA and CDR2 FQGNSA. The CDR3 loop reads CASSLAGGQTLHF. For the CDR3, the DNA is TGTGCCAGCAGCTTAGCTGGAGGACAGACCCTCCACTTT.

The chain has TRBV15 and TRBJ2-7; the D gene is possibly TRBD2 (6 bases). The CDR3 is 15 amino acids. Germline V gene data show CDR1 as LNHNV and CDR2 as YYDKDF (reference sequence). V lost 9 bases to trimming and J lost 3 bases, with 21 bases between them. Here the CDR3 DNA reads TGTGCCACGAAACCAGAAGCGGGTGAGGTCTACGAGCAGTACTTC. Translation gives CATKPEAGEVYEQYF. Using reference TRBV15 and TRBJ2-7 for the parts outside the CDR3, the full variable domain is DAMVIQNPRYQVTQFGKPVTLSCSQTLNHNVMYWYQQKSSQAPKLLFHYYDKDFNNEADTPDNFQSRRPNTSFCFLDIRSPGLGDTAMYLCATKPEAGEVYEQYFGPGTRLTVT.

The chain carries TRBV11-2 and TRBJ2-1; a weak D match, TRBD2 (6 bases). The CDR3 has 15 amino acids. The V gene lost 5 bases and the J gene lost 3 bases, with 14 bases spanning the gap. Germline V gene sequence: CDR1 SGHAT, CDR2 FQNNGV. This CDR3 is CASSETNSGYNEQFF. CDR3 coding DNA: TGTGCCAGCAGCGAAACAAATAGCGGCTACAATGAGCAGTTCTTC.

This clonotype occurred a few times. V is TRBV7-2 and J is TRBJ1-2; 11 bases line up with TRBD1. CDR3 size: 16 residues. V was pared by 0 bases and J by 8 bases, with 8 bases of the junction left unmatched. Germline V gene data show CDR1 as SGHTA and CDR2 as FQGNSA. The CDR3 coding sequence is TGTGCCAGCAGCTTAGCGCAGGGACAGGGGGTACGAGGCTACACCTTC. It translates to CASSLAQGQGVRGYTF.

V gene TRBV2 combines with J gene TRBJ1-1; D is undetermined. CDR1 and CDR2 from the germline V gene are SNHLY and FYNNEI. With 10 bases removed from V and 2 bases from J, the gap between germline ends came to 14 bases. The CDR3 contains 13 residues. The CDR3 here is CATTREGNTEAFF. In DNA form, the CDR3 reads TGTGCCACCACTAGAGAGGGAAACACTGAAGCTTTCTTT.

There are a few counts of this clonotype. The chain combines TRBV6-4 with TRBJ2-2, with D perhaps matching TRBD1 (5 bases). V was pared by 4 bases and J by 2 bases, with 5 bases between. The CDR3 runs to 13 residues. From germline, CDR1 is MRHNA and CDR2 SNTAGT. The CDR3 sequence: CASSGTNTGELFF. In DNA, the CDR3 is TGTGCCAGCAGTGGGACAAACACCGGGGAGCTGTTTTTT.